The present T cell receptor beta chain was sequenced within a study of technical replicates of blood from a few donors. TCRdb's table, derived via immunoSEQ multiplex PCR, lists solely in-frame clones and lacks some. This table has 60,000 to 90,000 clones, roughly 90% appearing once. Sequencing used T cells isolated from PBMCs. The clonotype was recovered from a human donor in good health.

CDR3 in amino acids: CASSPGTGGLSGDEQFF. CDR3 DNA: TGTGCCAGCAGCCCCGGGACAGGGGGCCTAAGTGGGGATGAGCAGTTCTTC. This rearrangement joins TRBV7-8 to TRBJ2-1, with 12 bases that match TRBD1. Trimming took 5 bases from V and 8 from J; bases not matched to a gene: 13. Germline CDR1 is SGHVS and CDR2 is FQNEAQ. The CDR3 is 17 residues long.